The rows below give T cell receptor beta chains drawn from one sample of a study of early T cells in non-severe SARS-CoV-2 infection. TCRdb re-called the 5' RACE reads with MiXCR, one entry per CDR3 protein. The data show 40,000 to 50,000 distinct CDR3 sequences, 11% seen once. Input material: whole blood. The receptors stem from an adult who was a healthcare worker with PCR-confirmed SARS-CoV-2 infection or an uninfected control (not recorded which). CDR3s include the opening cysteine and the closing phenylalanine or tryptophan. Fields, in order: CDR3 protein, CDR3 DNA, D gene, J gene, clone size, V gene. A D gene is named only where the DNA matches it firmly. A clone size is listed for some rows: how often the clone was seen (once, few, many), or a class if it is expanded.

CASSSRQGDGYTF	TGTGCCAGCAGCTCCCGACAGGGGGATGGCTACACCTTC	TRBD1	TRBJ1-2	many	TRBV7-9
CASMGQGPYNEQFF	TGTGCCAGTATGGGACAGGGCCCTTACAATGAGCAGTTCTTC	TRBD1	TRBJ2-1	many	TRBV19
CSARDVKRVYGQETQYF	TGCAGTGCTAGAGATGTAAAAAGGGTTTATGGTCAAGAGACCCAGTACTTC	-	TRBJ2-5	few	TRBV20-1
CSASHPGNTEAFF	TGCAGTGCTAGTCACCCAGGGAACACTGAAGCTTTCTTT	-	TRBJ1-1	many	TRBV20-1
CAISEQTPGQGPYEQYF	TGTGCCATCAGTGAACAAACGCCGGGACAGGGTCCCTACGAGCAGTACTTC	TRBD1	TRBJ2-7	many	TRBV10-3
CASSRTGTTDTQYF	TGTGCCAGCAGCCGAACCGGGACCACAGATACGCAGTATTTT	-	TRBJ2-3	-	TRBV28
CASSLAPETNEKLFF	TGTGCCAGCAGCTTAGCCCCGGAAACTAATGAAAAACTGTTTTTT	-	TRBJ1-4	many	TRBV7-2
CASSPMGQGLSYEQYF	TGTGCCAGCAGTCCGATGGGACAGGGGCTTTCCTACGAGCAGTACTTC	TRBD1	TRBJ2-7	many	TRBV28
CSASLPSGIYNEQFF	TGCAGTGCTAGCTTGCCTAGCGGGATTTACAATGAGCAGTTCTTC	TRBD2	TRBJ2-1	many	TRBV20-1
CSVVGFDGRLFF	TGCAGCGTTGTTGGTTTCGACGGGAGACTGTTTTTT	-	TRBJ1-4	few	TRBV29-1
CASSTGTNEQFF	TGTGCCAGCAGTACGGGGACCAATGAGCAGTTCTTC	-	TRBJ2-1	-	TRBV28
CASSQFDLGQGTNEQFF	TGCGCCAGCAGTCAATTTGACTTGGGACAGGGGACGAATGAGCAGTTCTTC	TRBD1	TRBJ2-1	few	TRBV23-1
CASSKTGITEAFF	TGTGCCAGCAGCAAAACAGGGATCACTGAAGCTTTCTTT	-	TRBJ1-1	many	TRBV6-2/TRBV6-3
CASSLTGNTEAFF	TGTGCCAGCAGTCTCACAGGGAACACTGAAGCTTTCTTT	-	TRBJ1-1	many	TRBV6-4
CASSSLDRANYGYTF	TGTGCCAGCAGTTCTCTGGACCGAGCTAACTATGGCTACACCTTC	-	TRBJ1-2	many	TRBV5-4
CSARAGVRSSDTQYF	TGCAGTGCTAGAGCTGGTGTAAGGAGTTCAGATACGCAGTATTTT	-	TRBJ2-3	many	TRBV20-1
CASSLAIMNTEAFF	TGTGCCAGCAGCTTAGCGATCATGAACACTGAAGCTTTCTTT	-	TRBJ1-1	many	TRBV7-2
CSAPINRVGGLFTDTQYF	TGCAGTGCTCCTATTAACCGGGTCGGGGGCTTATTCACAGATACGCAGTATTTT	-	TRBJ2-3	many	TRBV20-1
CASSFAGTEQFF	TGTGCCAGCAGCTTTGCAGGCACTGAGCAGTTCTTC	-	TRBJ2-1	-	TRBV5-5
CSVTGSTDTQYF	TGCAGCGTAACGGGCAGCACAGATACGCAGTATTTT	-	TRBJ2-3	-	TRBV29-1
CASSLDLQSSYNEQFF	TGTGCCAGCAGCTTAGACCTTCAGAGCTCCTACAATGAGCAGTTCTTC	-	TRBJ2-1	many	TRBV11-2
CASSSSTVGNIQYF	TGTGCCAGCAGTTCTAGTACCGTGGGAAACATTCAGTACTTC	-	TRBJ2-4	few	TRBV27
CASSSQRTGPVPFF	TGTGCCAGCAGCTCACAAAGGACAGGACCCGTTCCTTTCTTT	TRBD1	TRBJ1-1	many	TRBV7-2
CASSKTSGSSYEQYF	TGTGCCAGCAGCAAAACTAGCGGGAGTTCCTACGAGCAGTACTTC	TRBD2	TRBJ2-7	few	TRBV7-6
CSVGTGAIYEQYF	TGCAGCGTTGGGACAGGGGCGATTTACGAGCAGTACTTC	TRBD1	TRBJ2-7	few	TRBV29-1
CSAPAGGGLSYNEQFF	TGCAGTGCTCCAGCGGGAGGGGGGCTCTCCTACAATGAGCAGTTCTTC	TRBD2	TRBJ2-1	-	TRBV20-1
CASRGLAYETQYF	TGTGCCAGCAGGGGACTAGCCTACGAGACCCAGTACTTC	TRBD2	TRBJ2-5	many	TRBV2
CASSGRDKGLAEAFF	TGTGCCAGCAGCGGGAGGGACAAAGGATTGGCTGAAGCTTTCTTT	-	TRBJ1-1	many	TRBV5-4
CASSGITGSAENTIYF	TGTGCCAGCAGCGGAATAACAGGGAGCGCTGAAAACACCATATATTTT	-	TRBJ1-3	-	TRBV9
CASSLVGDRSQPQHF	TGCGCCAGCAGCTTGGTAGGGGACAGGAGTCAGCCCCAGCATTTT	TRBD1	TRBJ1-5	few	TRBV5-1
CASSLGTSTDTQYF	TGTGCCAGTAGTCTCGGGACTAGCACAGATACGCAGTATTTT	-	TRBJ2-3	few	TRBV19
CASSPDSRDGYGYTF	TGTGCCAGCAGCCCCGACAGCAGGGATGGCTATGGCTACACCTTC	-	TRBJ1-2	many	TRBV3-1
CASSPHGRAYEQYF	TGTGCCAGCAGCCCGCACGGGCGGGCCTACGAGCAGTACTTC	-	TRBJ2-7	many	TRBV5-5
CSVDAGVNTGELFF	TGCAGCGTTGATGCAGGGGTAAACACCGGGGAGCTGTTTTTT	-	TRBJ2-2	-	TRBV29-1
CSASIVAGVVDTQYF	TGCAGTGCTAGTATTGTAGCGGGAGTGGTAGATACGCAGTATTTT	TRBD2	TRBJ2-3	few	TRBV20-1
CASSFIGETQYF	TGTGCCAGCAGTTTCATAGGGGAGACCCAGTACTTC	-	TRBJ2-5	many	TRBV6-2/TRBV6-3
CASSSSGTQETQYF	TGTGCCAGCAGCTCCAGCGGTACACAAGAGACCCAGTACTTC	-	TRBJ2-5	-	TRBV5-4
CASSPPFGGPSSYNEQFF	TGTGCCAGCTCACCACCGTTCGGCGGGCCAAGCTCCTACAATGAGCAGTTCTTC	-	TRBJ2-1	-	TRBV18
CASTVTGGANYGYTF	TGTGCCAGCACTGTAACAGGGGGAGCTAACTATGGCTACACCTTC	TRBD1	TRBJ1-2	many	TRBV12-3/TRBV12-4
CASSPPGRGHREKLFF	TGTGCCAGCTCACCCCCTGGAAGGGGGCATCGTGAAAAACTGTTTTTT	TRBD1	TRBJ1-4	many	TRBV18
CASSFWGQGTYEQYF	TGTGCCAGCAGTTTTTGGGGGCAGGGGACCTACGAGCAGTACTTC	-	TRBJ2-7	-	TRBV28
CASSQRSGTGNTEAFF	TGTGCCAGCAGCCAACGTTCCGGGACAGGGAACACTGAAGCTTTCTTT	TRBD1	TRBJ1-1	many	TRBV4-2
CAVAGQGNTEAFF	TGTGCCGTCGCCGGACAGGGGAACACTGAAGCTTTCTTT	TRBD1	TRBJ1-1	-	TRBV10-3
CSVAKRQNTEAFF	TGCAGCGTTGCAAAGCGTCAGAACACTGAAGCTTTCTTT	-	TRBJ1-1	few	TRBV29-1
CASSFQMDQTQETQYF	TGTGCCAGCAGCTTTCAAATGGATCAAACCCAAGAGACCCAGTACTTC	-	TRBJ2-5	-	TRBV11-3
CASKRTLSYEQYF	TGTGCCAGCAAGCGGACACTTTCCTACGAGCAGTACTTC	-	TRBJ2-7	many	TRBV27
CASSIDRAPSNQPQHF	TGTGCCAGTAGTATCGATAGGGCCCCTAGCAATCAGCCCCAGCATTTT	-	TRBJ1-5	many	TRBV19
CASSYAGVRSTEAFF	TGTGCCAGCAGTTACGCAGGGGTACGGAGCACTGAAGCTTTCTTT	-	TRBJ1-1	-	TRBV6-5
CSARDPGGADTQYF	TGCAGTGCTAGAGATCCCGGGGGGGCAGATACGCAGTATTTT	TRBD2	TRBJ2-3	few	TRBV20-1
CSVEEVGAGSGYEQYF	TGCAGCGTTGAAGAAGTAGGGGCAGGGAGTGGCTACGAGCAGTACTTC	-	TRBJ2-7	many	TRBV29-1
CSAGQGLGYGYTF	TGCAGCGCCGGACAGGGGCTAGGCTATGGCTACACCTTC	TRBD1	TRBJ1-2	few	TRBV29-1
CASSRDQTGGEQYF	TGTGCCAGCAGTCGAGACCAGACGGGGGGCGAGCAGTACTTC	TRBD2	TRBJ2-7	many	TRBV28
CASSPTGLNIYEQYF	TGTGCCAGCAGCCCAACGGGACTCAACATCTACGAGCAGTACTTC	-	TRBJ2-7	-	TRBV9